The 25 T cell receptor beta chains below all came from one sample that was sequenced in a study of blood T cell repertoires in COVID-19. Only in-frame clones appear in the TCRdb table, and some are missing; sequencing was by immunoSEQ multiplex PCR. This sample has about 140,000 clones, with 75% to 85% found just once. Sequenced: peripheral blood. Source of these receptors: a woman older than 75 with acute or convalescent COVID-19.

This chain uses TRBV11-2 with TRBJ2-3, with 7 bases aligning to TRBD2. The V gene end was trimmed by 6 bases and the J gene end by 0 bases; junction bases not matched to a gene: 6. This CDR3 is 15 amino acids long. The V gene's germline CDR1 is SGHAT and CDR2 FQNNGV. The CDR3 here is CASSVSGSSTDTQYF. The CDR3 nucleotides are TGTGCCAGCAGTGTTAGCGGGTCAAGCACAGATACGCAGTATTTT.

The V and J genes are TRBV5-1 and TRBJ2-2, with 14 bases matching TRBD2. CDR1 SGHRS and CDR2 YFSETQ come from the germline V gene. J lost 6 bases, V lost 4 bases, and 5 bases had no gene match. The CDR3 contains 16 residues. Here the CDR3 DNA reads TGCGCCAGCAGCCGCGGGACTAGCGGGAGCCCCGGGGAGCTGTTTTTT. It specifies CASSRGTSGSPGELFF.

The V gene is TRBV19, the J gene TRBJ1-1; 7 bases agree with TRBD1. Germline-derived CDR1 and CDR2 are LNHDA and SQIVND (reference sequence). CDR3 length: 15 residues. J gave up 3 bases and V 6 bases, and 10 bases lay outside the gene matches. CDR3 sequence: CASSRTGRMHTEAFF. CDR3 nucleotides: TGTGCCAGTAGCAGGACAGGCAGGATGCACACTGAAGCTTTCTTT.

The gene calls are TRBV3-1 (or the pseudogene TRBV3-2) and TRBJ1-1; 7 bases map to TRBD1. The junction had 2 bases not matched to a gene; V was cut back by 1 base and J by 3 bases. From germline, CDR1 is LGHDT and CDR2 YNNKEL (reference sequence). There are 14 residues in the CDR3. This CDR3 reads CASSQVDRDTEAFF. In DNA, the CDR3 is TGTGCCAGCAGCCAAGTCGACAGGGACACTGAAGCTTTCTTT.

The V and J genes are TRBV20-1 and TRBJ1-3; no reliable D call. V lost 4 bases and J 4 bases, leaving 5 bases between the germline ends. The length of the CDR3 is 11 residues. Germline V lookup: CDR1 DFQATT, CDR2 SNEGSKA (reference sequence). CDR3 region: CSATGGNTIYF. The DNA of the CDR3 is TGCAGTGCTACGGGGGGAAACACCATATATTTT.

The rearrangement uses TRBV5-1 and TRBJ2-3; TRBD2 is a possible D gene (5 bases). V was pared by 0 bases and J by 1 base, with 9 bases between. CDR3 size: 15 residues. From germline, CDR1 is SGHRS and CDR2 YFSETQ. The CDR3 DNA reads as TGCGCCAGCAGCTTGGCCGGGATCGGCACAGATACGCAGTATTTT. Translated, it gives CASSLAGIGTDTQYF.

This chain joins TRBV19 and TRBJ1-1, with D tentatively TRBD1 (6 bases). The CDR3 totals 18 residues. Germline assignment: CDR1 LNHDA and CDR2 SQIVND (reference sequence). The V gene lost 3 bases and the J gene lost 5 bases, with 25 bases spanning the gap. The CDR3 sequence: CASSILGRRRGRETEAFF. The DNA of the CDR3 is TGTGCCAGTAGTATTTTGGGAAGACGGCGGGGGCGAGAGACTGAAGCTTTCTTT.

J is TRBJ1-2 and V is TRBV14; TRBD1 aligns across 9 bases. CDR1 and CDR2 (germline): SGHDN, FVKESK. This CDR3 has 15 residues. J lost 3 bases, V lost 4 bases, and 6 bases had no gene match. In DNA, the CDR3 is TGTGCCAGCAGCCCGATACAGGGGGCGGACTATGGCTACACCTTC. It specifies CASSPIQGADYGYTF.

The gene calls are TRBV11-2 and TRBJ2-1, with no clear D. The CDR3 runs 14 residues. Germline V gene data show CDR1 as SGHAT and CDR2 as FQNNGV. V was cut by 7 bases and J by 5 bases, with 15 bases left in between. The CDR3 protein is CASKRSAENNEQFF. DNA of the CDR3: TGTGCCAGCAAGCGATCGGCGGAAAACAATGAGCAGTTCTTC.

This chain uses TRBV18 with TRBJ1-1, with a weak D call TRBD1 (6 bases). Looked up from germline, CDR1 is KGHSH and CDR2 is LQKENI. Trimming stripped 1 base from V and 4 bases from J, with 10 bases between. The CDR3 spans 14 residues. The CDR3 DNA reads TGTGCCAGCTCACCACAAGGACAGCTCACTGAAGCTTTCTTT. Translating gives CASSPQGQLTEAFF.

For this clone: Other DNA sequences in the same sample also yield this CDR3. DNA for the CDR3: TGCGCCAGCAGCTCGCTACCCACAGATACGCAGTATTTT. The encoded protein is CASSSLPTDTQYF. V gene TRBV5-1 combines with J gene TRBJ2-3; D gene unclear. V shed 3 bases and J shed 2 bases, with 7 bases lying between them. The CDR3 is 13 residues long. Looked up from germline, CDR1 is SGHRS and CDR2 is YFSETQ.

The chain employs TRBV3-1 (or the pseudogene TRBV3-2) and TRBJ2-1; possible D gene TRBD2, 5 bases. Germline lookup yields CDR1 LGHDT and CDR2 YNNKEL (reference sequence). This CDR3 contains 12 residues. The V end lost 5 bases, the J end lost 12 bases, and 14 bases lay between the germline ends. The CDR3 DNA is TGTGCCAGCAGCTTCGACTGGACTCGGCAGTTCTTC. Amino acid sequence: CASSFDWTRQFF.

The genes are TRBV4-2 and TRBJ2-1; 11 bases agree with TRBD2. The CDR3 runs to 17 residues. The ends lost 3 bases at V and 3 bases at J; junction bases unmatched: 7. Germline CDR1 reads LGHNA; CDR2 reads YNFKEQ. The CDR3 here is CASSHVSGTSGYNEQFF. CDR3 DNA: TGTGCCAGCAGCCATGTATCCGGGACTAGCGGCTACAATGAGCAGTTCTTC.

The rearrangement joins TRBV9 to TRBJ1-5, with D perhaps matching TRBD1 (5 bases). V gave up 2 bases and J gave up 6 bases, with 9 bases separating them. The CDR3 is 13 residues long. Germline CDR1 SGDLS, CDR2 YYNGEE. CDR3 in DNA: TGTGCCAGCAGCGTGGATGACAGTCAGCCCCAGCATTTT. Encoded protein: CASSVDDSQPQHF.

The gene calls are TRBV5-1 and TRBJ2-1; 10 positions match TRBD2. The germline gives CDR1 SGHRS, CDR2 YFSETQ. Trimming removed 0 bases from V and 6 bases from J; junction bases left unmatched: 3. CDR3 length: 15 residues. The CDR3 DNA is TGCGCCAGCAGCTTGGAAGCGGGAGGGGGCAATGAGCAGTTCTTC. The encoded protein is CASSLEAGGGNEQFF.

DNA of the CDR3: TGTGCCAGCAGCTTAGTGGCAGGGGGAGGCACTGAAGCTTTCTTT. Its protein is CASSLVAGGGTEAFF. The chain couples TRBV11-2 to TRBJ1-1, with 7 positions matching TRBD1. V trimming: 1 base; J trimming: 4 bases; junction bases outside the gene matches: 6. CDR3 length equals 15 residues. The germline gives CDR1 SGHAT, CDR2 FQNNGV.

This sequence joins TRBV24-1 and TRBJ2-5; 8 nucleotides match TRBD1. The V gene end was trimmed by 9 bases and the J gene end by 5 bases; junction bases not matched to a gene: 10. Germline values: CDR1 KGHDR, CDR2 SFDVKD. There are 14 residues in the CDR3. CDR3 nucleotide sequence: TGTGCCACCGCCTCAGGGGGCGGTTGGGAGACCCAGTACTTC. Protein product: CATASGGGWETQYF.

The chain is built from TRBV2 and TRBJ2-7; D might be TRBD1 (6 bases). Trimming left V 6 bases short and J 3 bases short, with 9 bases between. Germline-derived CDR1 and CDR2 are SNHLY and FYNNEI. CDR3 length equals 12 residues. The CDR3 reads CASRADSYEQYF. CDR3 in DNA: TGTGCCAGCAGGGCGGACAGCTACGAGCAGTACTTC.

This chain connects TRBV19 to TRBJ2-7; 12 bases line up with TRBD1. The CDR3 covers 15 residues. CDR1 and CDR2 (germline): LNHDA, SQIVND (reference sequence). The V and J ends lost 4 bases and 6 bases, in that order; junction bases with no gene match: 7. The CDR3 sequence is CASSKTGTGGFEQYF. The CDR3 DNA reads as TGTGCCAGTAGTAAAACCGGGACAGGGGGCTTCGAGCAGTACTTC. Together with reference TRBV19 and TRBJ2-7, the CDR3 gives the full variable domain: DGGITQSPKYLFRKEGQNVTLSCEQNLNHDAMYWYRQDPGQGLRLIYYSQIVNDFQKGDIAEGYSVSREKKESFPLTVTSAQKNPTAFYLCASSKTGTGGFEQYFGPGTRLTVT.

The J gene is TRBJ1-2, the V gene TRBV19; D is uncertain. The CDR3 runs to 14 residues. V dropped 3 bases and J dropped 8 bases, with 16 bases sitting between them. CDR1 is LNHDA and CDR2 is SQIVND in the germline V gene (reference sequence). CDR3 sequence (DNA): TGTGCCAGTAGTATCTCCGGGAGGGCCGGGGGCTACACCTTC. Translating it yields CASSISGRAGGYTF.

This chain joins TRBV5-1 and TRBJ2-3; TRBD1 agrees at 11 bases. Trimming at V came to 5 bases and at J to 4 bases, leaving 6 bases not matched to a gene. Germline CDR1 is SGHRS and CDR2 is YFSETQ. This CDR3 is built from 15 residues. Here the CDR3 reads CASSSGQGAADTQYF. In nucleotides, the CDR3 is TGCGCCAGCAGTTCCGGACAGGGGGCCGCAGATACGCAGTATTTT. The full variable domain, with the rest looked up from reference TRBV5-1 and TRBJ2-3, is KAGVTQTPRYLIKTRGQQVTLSCSPISGHRSVSWYQQTPGQGLQFLFEYFSETQRNKGNFPGRFSGRQFSNSRSEMNVSTLELGDSALYLCASSSGQGAADTQYFGPGTRLTVL.

The chain joins TRBV5-1 to TRBJ1-4; maybe TRBD1 (6 bases). Germline assignment: CDR1 SGHRS and CDR2 YFSETQ. The CDR3 extends over 16 amino acids. V was trimmed by 4 bases and J by 2 bases, leaving 15 bases between them. CDR3 bases: TGCGCCAGCAGCCCCAAACAGGGAGCTACTAATGAAAAACTGTTTTTT. This codes for CASSPKQGATNEKLFF.

The gene calls are TRBV21-1 and TRBJ1-5; the table names TRBD1, a call not compared with the DNA. TRBV21-1 is reported as a pseudogene. CDR3 length equals 14 residues. The CDR3 DNA reads TGTGCCAGCAGCACCGGCGACATCAATCAGCCCCAGCATTTT. This encodes CASSTGDINQPQHF.

The chain recombines TRBV25-1 with TRBJ1-6; perhaps TRBD1 as D (5 bases). Trimming took off 1 base at V and 9 bases at J, with 13 bases between the two ends. Germline V gene data show CDR1 as MGHDK and CDR2 as SYGVNS. The CDR3 contains 15 residues. Here the CDR3 reads CASSESGGVGSPLHF. The CDR3, as DNA: TGTGCCAGCAGTGAATCCGGAGGGGTGGGTTCACCCCTCCACTTT.

This chain uses TRBV6-6 with TRBJ1-2; maybe TRBD1 (5 bases). Germline CDR1 MNHNY, CDR2 SVGAGI (reference sequence). CDR3 size: 14 residues. Between the trimmed V and J ends, which lost 0 bases and 8 bases, there was a span of 13 bases. The CDR3 DNA follows: TGTGCCAGCAGTTACTCTTCAGGGCTAGAGGGCTACACCTTC. Translated: CASSYSSGLEGYTF.